Described below is a single T cell receptor (beta chain) sequence and its context. Extracted from the samples, RNA was reverse transcribed into cDNA to serve as the sequencing template. TCRdb's table, derived via immunoSEQ multiplex PCR, lists solely in-frame clones and lacks some. Of just over 150,000 clones listed, 45% to 55% are singletons. V lost 0 bases, J lost 1 base, and 1 base lay in between. The CDR3 is 13 residues long. Germline assignment: CDR1 LNHNV and CDR2 YYDKDF (reference sequence). This sample is part of a study of CD8+ T cells in alopecia areata. Study summary: Patients took tofacitinib for 6 to 18 months, followed by 6 drug-free months.

The material was CD8+ T cells sorted from blood, obtained at week 0. This chain connects TRBV15 to TRBJ2-1; D not certain. The receptor comes from a human donor with alopecia areata. For the CDR3, the DNA is TGTGCCACCAGCAGAGAATCCTACAATGAGCAGTTCTTC. Amino acids: CATSRESYNEQFF.